Following are 21 T cell receptor beta chains from one sample sequenced in a study of identical twins. TCRdb processed the 5' RACE reads anew with MiXCR; each CDR3 protein has one entry. The data hold a few hundred thousand distinct CDR3 sequences, with about 6.7% observed a single time. The data were also submitted as part of a second study, on T cells expressing NK-cell markers.

Sequences were obtained from CD8+ T cells sorted from blood. These receptor sequences come from a woman aged 18-29 years in good health.

The table lists this clonotype with a few counts. V usage is TRBV12-3 or TRBV12-4 and J usage is TRBJ2-1; perhaps D is TRBD1 or TRBD2 (5 bases each). Trimming took off 7 bases at V and 2 bases at J, with 18 bases between the two ends. The CDR3 is made up of 16 amino acids. The CDR3 sequence is CASTPPRGGPYNEQFF. The CDR3 DNA follows: TGTGCCAGCACCCCTCCGAGGGGCGGGCCCTACAATGAGCAGTTCTTC.

V usage is TRBV29-1 and J usage is TRBJ2-7, with D hard to call. Deletions cut 6 bases from V and 2 bases from J, with 14 bases between. Germline values: CDR1 SQVTM, CDR2 ANQGSEA. The CDR3 sequence is 13 residues long. The CDR3 reads CSVLAPSTYEQYF. The CDR3, as DNA: TGCAGCGTCTTGGCTCCTTCGACCTACGAGCAGTACTTC.

This clonotype was recorded a few times. This chain links TRBV9 with TRBJ1-1; D ambiguous. V dropped 4 bases and J dropped 1 base, with 14 bases sitting between them. Germline V gene sequence: CDR1 SGDLS, CDR2 YYNGEE. The CDR3 consists of 15 residues. CDR3 DNA: TGTGCCAGCAGCCTAGGAAGCGGCCAGAACACTGAAGCTTTCTTT. This encodes CASSLGSGQNTEAFF.

This chain connects TRBV11-2 to TRBJ2-1; the match to TRBD2 covers 13 bases. The V and J ends lost 5 bases and 8 bases, in that order; junction bases with no gene match: 21. The CDR3 runs to 20 residues. Germline CDR1 and CDR2: SGHAT and FQNNGV. The CDR3 DNA reads TGTGCCAGCAGCAAAGGACTAGCGGGAGCCGGGCCAAGGGTGGGAGATGAGCAGTTCTTC. Its protein is CASSKGLAGAGPRVGDEQFF.

A few counts support this clonotype. This chain uses TRBV2 with TRBJ2-7; D is undetermined. Trimming shortened V by 3 bases and J by 3 bases, and 6 bases separated the two germline ends. CDR1 is SNHLY and CDR2 is FYNNEI in the germline V gene. CDR3 length equals 12 residues. The CDR3 protein is CASSERFYEQYF. The CDR3, as DNA: TGTGCCAGCAGTGAGAGATTCTACGAGCAGTACTTC.

This clonotype came up once. The chain employs TRBV11-2 and TRBJ1-2; D unresolved. The CDR3 is 14 amino acids. Germline CDR1 and CDR2: SGHAT and FQNNGV. With 4 bases removed from V and 2 bases from J, the gap between germline ends came to 11 bases. As DNA, the CDR3 is TGTGCCAGCAGCTATCTGTCGTCGAACTATGGCTACACCTTC. This gives the protein CASSYLSSNYGYTF.

This clonotype was picked up a small number of times. V usage is TRBV11-2 and J usage is TRBJ2-1; 9 bases are a match to TRBD1. The V segment lost 7 bases and the J segment 7 bases; nucleotides outside the gene matches: 20. The CDR3 is 18 residues long. Germline CDR1 is SGHAT and CDR2 is FQNNGV. The DNA of the CDR3 is TGTGCCAGCAACAAAGGACTTAGGCCGGGACAGGGTTGGAATGAGCAGTTCTTC. It is translated as CASNKGLRPGQGWNEQFF. The whole variable domain, filled in from reference TRBV11-2 and TRBJ2-1, reads EAGVAQSPRYKIIEKRQSVAFWCNPISGHATLYWYQQILGQGPKLLIQFQNNGVVDDSQLPKDRFSAERLKGVDSTLKIQPAKLEDSAVYLCASNKGLRPGQGWNEQFFGPGTRLTVL.

For the CDR3, the DNA is TGTGCCAGCAGCGGATTCCAGGGGGACTCCCGGGAGACCCAGTACTTC. Protein sequence: CASSGFQGDSRETQYF. This chain joins TRBV5-5 and TRBJ2-5; tentative D call: TRBD1 (7 bases). Trimming took 4 bases from V and 5 from J, leaving 21 bases between them. Germline values: CDR1 SGHKS, CDR2 YYEKEE (reference sequence). The CDR3 length is 16 residues.

V is TRBV7-9 and J is TRBJ2-2, with a tentative D call TRBD2 (6 bases). Trimming took 4 bases from V and 2 from J, leaving 14 bases between them. CDR3 length: 16 residues. Germline loops: CDR1 SEHNR, CDR2 FQNEAQ (reference sequence). Here the CDR3 reads CASSSLGTPNTGELFF. The CDR3, as DNA: TGTGCCAGCAGCTCCCTCGGGACTCCTAACACCGGGGAGCTGTTTTTT.

This clonotype was observed many times. The chain links TRBV7-9 to TRBJ2-7; 11 bases map to TRBD1. With 5 bases clipped from V and 7 bases from J, the junction kept 10 bases outside the gene matches. The CDR3 has 15 amino acids. The germline CDR1 and CDR2 sequences are SEHNR and FQNEAQ (reference sequence). The CDR3 sequence: CASSQGQGAMKEQYF. The DNA of the CDR3 is TGTGCCAGCAGCCAAGGACAGGGGGCAATGAAAGAGCAGTACTTC.

This rearrangement joins TRBV12-5 to TRBJ2-5; 9 positions match TRBD2. The V gene's germline CDR1 is LGHNT and CDR2 FRNRAP. The CDR3 is 12 amino acids. With V trimmed by 11 bases and J by 4 bases, 5 bases remained unmatched. The CDR3 DNA reads TGTGCTTCCGAGGGACTAGCAGAGACCCAGTACTTC. As protein: CASEGLAETQYF.

This clonotype was seen more than once but under ten times. V usage is TRBV7-9 and J usage is TRBJ1-1; D gene unclear. Germline CDR1 is SEHNR and CDR2 is FQNEAQ (reference sequence). The CDR3 has 16 amino acids. V was clipped by 0 bases and J by 1 base, with 12 bases between them. CDR3 in amino acids: CASSLAPQAWNTEAFF. The CDR3 DNA is TGTGCCAGCAGCTTAGCGCCGCAGGCTTGGAACACTGAAGCTTTCTTT. The full variable domain, its missing parts supplied by reference TRBV7-9 and TRBJ1-1, is DTGVSQNPRHKITKRGQNVTFRCDPISEHNRLYWYRQTLGQGPEFLTYFQNEAQLEKSRLLSDRFSAERPKGSFSTLEIQRTEQGDSAMYLCASSLAPQAWNTEAFFGQGTRLTVV.

This clonotype was picked up many times. J is TRBJ2-1 and V is TRBV20-1; the match to TRBD2 covers 9 bases. Germline trimming cut 0 bases from V and 0 bases from J; bases unmatched to any gene: 9. This CDR3 comprises 18 residues. The V gene's germline CDR1 is DFQATT and CDR2 SNEGSKA (reference sequence). The CDR3 protein is CSARDDGREGVSYNEQFF. The CDR3 DNA reads as TGCAGTGCTAGAGATGATGGGCGGGAGGGGGTCTCCTACAATGAGCAGTTCTTC.

This clonotype was recorded a few times. The chain joins TRBV11-1 to TRBJ2-1, with 11 bases lining up with TRBD2. The CDR3 loop spans 18 amino acids. Losses at the gene ends were 5 bases for V and 6 bases for J; bases not matched to a gene: 15. CDR1 and CDR2 from the germline V gene are SGHAT and FQDESV (reference sequence). The CDR3 sequence is CASSSSGSGTSGFNEQFF. The CDR3 DNA follows: TGTGCCAGCAGCAGCAGTGGGAGCGGGACTAGCGGATTCAATGAGCAGTTCTTC.

This clonotype was seen a handful of times. The chain joins TRBV10-2 to TRBJ2-2; 8 bases match TRBD1. The V and J ends lost 6 bases and 3 bases, in that order; junction bases with no gene match: 3. The CDR3 sequence is 14 residues long. Germline V lookup: CDR1 WSHSY, CDR2 SAAADI. The CDR3 nucleotides are TGCGCCAGCAGCAGGGGGCTCTACACCGGGGAGCTGTTTTTT. It is translated as CASSRGLYTGELFF.

This clonotype was counted only a few times. This chain joins TRBV5-1 and TRBJ2-1, with D uncertain. CDR1 is SGHRS, CDR2 YFSETQ, per germline. This CDR3 is 14 amino acids long. Trimming pared 2 bases from V and 10 bases from J, leaving 16 bases between. The CDR3 DNA follows: TGCGCCAGCAGCTTAGAACGTCTACAAGGGGAGCAGTTCTTC. Its protein product is CASSLERLQGEQFF.

This clonotype was detected ten times or more. The CDR3 DNA is TGTGCCAGCAGCTTCCTTCCAGACGGGCCAGATACGCAGTATTTT. Translating gives CASSFLPDGPDTQYF. This chain connects TRBV7-2 to TRBJ2-3; no clear D gene. Trimming took 3 bases from V and 4 from J, leaving 14 bases between them. The CDR3 is made up of 15 amino acids. Germline CDR1 reads SGHTA; CDR2 reads FQGNSA.

This clonotype was counted many times. The chain uses TRBV7-6 and TRBJ2-1, with 9 positions matching TRBD2. The CDR3 spans 15 residues. CDR1 and CDR2 from the germline V gene are SGHVS and FNYEAQ. The junction had 5 bases not matched to a gene; V was cut back by 4 bases and J by 4 bases. Here the CDR3 reads CASSSSGTHYNEQFF. The DNA of the CDR3 is TGTGCCAGCAGCTCTAGCGGGACCCATTACAATGAGCAGTTCTTC.

This clonotype was seen ten or more times. V gene TRBV12-3 or TRBV12-4 combines with J gene TRBJ2-3; 7 bases agree with TRBD2. The V gene end was trimmed by 2 bases and the J gene end by 3 bases; junction bases not matched to a gene: 11. This CDR3 is 17 amino acids long. DNA of the CDR3: TGTGCCAGCAGTTTAAGTGGTGGGATCGGGGGGACAGATACGCAGTATTTT. This translates into CASSLSGGIGGTDTQYF.

This clonotype was found many times. The V gene is TRBV9, the J gene TRBJ2-2; 10 bases are shared with TRBD2. The CDR3 is 17 amino acids. With 3 bases clipped from V and 7 bases from J, the junction kept 12 bases outside the gene matches. Germline V lookup: CDR1 SGDLS, CDR2 YYNGEE. In nucleotides, the CDR3 is TGTGCCAGCAGCGCCATGGGAACTAGCGGGATTGGCGGGGAGCTGTTTTTT. Amino acids: CASSAMGTSGIGGELFF.

V and J are TRBV15 and TRBJ2-5; TRBD2 is a possible D gene (7 bases). The germline V and J ends were trimmed by 8 bases and 9 bases, with 13 bases remaining between them. The CDR3 has 11 residues. Germline CDR1 LNHNV, CDR2 YYDKDF (reference sequence). The CDR3: CATLWEGAQYF. The CDR3 DNA is TGTGCCACCCTGTGGGAGGGGGCCCAGTACTTC.